The rows below give T cell receptor beta chains drawn from one sample of a study of blood T cell repertoires in COVID-19. The assay was immunoSEQ multiplex PCR, and TCRdb's table has in-frame clones only and misses some. The table lists 300,000 to 400,000 clones, around 91% of them singletons. The sample was PBMCs or T cells enriched from blood (not recorded which). These receptors came from a man aged 18 to 35 who had recovered from COVID-19. Each CDR3 is given with its conserved first and last residue. Fields, in order: CDR3 DNA, CDR3 protein, D gene, clone size, V gene, J gene. D genes are given only for firm matches. Clone size appears in some rows only: once, few, many, or a class for an expanded clone.

CDR3 DNA: TGTGCCAGCAGCTTAAACCTGATCTCGCGTCCTGGAAACACCATATATTTT; CDR3 protein: CASSLNLISRPGNTIYF; D gene: -; clone size: -; V gene: TRBV11-2; J gene: TRBJ1-3
CDR3 DNA: TGTGCCAGCAGCTTAAGCAACCCGGTAGATACGCAGTATTTT; CDR3 protein: CASSLSNPVDTQYF; D gene: -; clone size: -; V gene: TRBV7-3; J gene: TRBJ2-3
CDR3 DNA: TGTGCCAGCAGTCCCCCTCGAGGAGGAGATACGCAGTATTTT; CDR3 protein: CASSPPRGGDTQYF; D gene: -; clone size: -; V gene: TRBV28; J gene: TRBJ2-3
CDR3 DNA: TGTGCCAGCAGCGTAGTCAGGGGGCATGAGCAGTTCTTC; CDR3 protein: CASSVVRGHEQFF; D gene: TRBD1; clone size: -; V gene: TRBV7-9; J gene: TRBJ2-1
CDR3 DNA: TGTGCCAGCAGTTTATCGTCCCCGAGGCAGCCCCAGCATTTT; CDR3 protein: CASSLSSPRQPQHF; D gene: -; clone size: -; V gene: TRBV27; J gene: TRBJ1-5
CDR3 DNA: TGTGCCAGCAGTTCCGGGGACAGGGAGGACACCGGGGAGCTGTTTTTT; CDR3 protein: CASSSGDREDTGELFF; D gene: TRBD1; clone size: -; V gene: TRBV27; J gene: TRBJ2-2
CDR3 DNA: TGTGCCAGCCTAGGGGCCTCTGGGGCCAACGTCCTGACTTTC; CDR3 protein: CASLGASGANVLTF; D gene: -; clone size: -; V gene: TRBV7-8; J gene: TRBJ2-6
CDR3 DNA: TGTGCCAGCGGTGCTAGCGGGAGGGGGCAGTACTTC; CDR3 protein: CASGASGRGQYF; D gene: TRBD2; clone size: -; V gene: TRBV2; J gene: TRBJ2-7
CDR3 DNA: TGCGCCAGCAGCTTGGCCCCGGGACTAAAGTACCAAGAGACCCAGTACTTC; CDR3 protein: CASSLAPGLKYQETQYF; D gene: TRBD2; clone size: -; V gene: TRBV5-1; J gene: TRBJ2-5
CDR3 DNA: TGTGCCAGCACTCAAGGCGGGACCGGACAGGCCGGGGGAAAACTGTTTTTT; CDR3 protein: CASTQGGTGQAGGKLFF; D gene: TRBD1; clone size: -; V gene: TRBV5-4; J gene: TRBJ1-4
CDR3 DNA: TGTGCCAGCAGCCGCGATACAGGGTTTGGTGGCTACACCTTC; CDR3 protein: CASSRDTGFGGYTF; D gene: -; clone size: -; V gene: TRBV7-8; J gene: TRBJ1-2
CDR3 DNA: TGTGCCAGCAGCTTAGAGATCGTGGTTGCGGGAGGGGAGCTGTTTTTT; CDR3 protein: CASSLEIVVAGGELFF; D gene: -; clone size: once; V gene: TRBV7-6; J gene: TRBJ2-2
CDR3 DNA: TGTGCCAGTAGAAAACAGGGTAAAGCTTTCTTT; CDR3 protein: CASRKQGKAFF; D gene: -; clone size: -; V gene: TRBV19; J gene: TRBJ1-1
CDR3 DNA: TGTGCCATCAGTAAACCGGGACTAGACTACAATGAGCAGTTCTTC; CDR3 protein: CAISKPGLDYNEQFF; D gene: TRBD2; clone size: -; V gene: TRBV10-3; J gene: TRBJ2-1
CDR3 DNA: TGTGCCAGTAGTATAAAGGCAGGGCCGATCACCGGGGAGCTGTTTTTT; CDR3 protein: CASSIKAGPITGELFF; D gene: -; clone size: -; V gene: TRBV19; J gene: TRBJ2-2
CDR3 DNA: TGCAGCGTTGGTAGGCAGGGAAAAGAGACCCAGTACTTC; CDR3 protein: CSVGRQGKETQYF; D gene: -; clone size: -; V gene: TRBV29-1; J gene: TRBJ2-5
CDR3 DNA: TGTGCCAGCAGCTTAGCAGGGGCGGGCAATCAGCCCCAGCATTTT; CDR3 protein: CASSLAGAGNQPQHF; D gene: -; clone size: -; V gene: TRBV7-9; J gene: TRBJ1-5
CDR3 DNA: TGTGCCAGCAGTTTAGGGTGGGGGGGGCCAATTAATGAGCAGTTCTTC; CDR3 protein: CASSLGWGGPINEQFF; D gene: -; clone size: -; V gene: TRBV27; J gene: TRBJ2-1
CDR3 DNA: TGTGCCAGCAGTCCCGAGACAGGGACCTACAATGAGCAGTTCTTC; CDR3 protein: CASSPETGTYNEQFF; D gene: TRBD1; clone size: -; V gene: TRBV6-5; J gene: TRBJ2-1
CDR3 DNA: TGTGCCATCCCGAACCGGGACAGGGCCATGGGCACTGAAGCTTTCTTT; CDR3 protein: CAIPNRDRAMGTEAFF; D gene: TRBD1; clone size: -; V gene: TRBV7-9; J gene: TRBJ1-1
CDR3 DNA: TGTGCCAGTAGTATAAAGTTCGACAGGGCCTACGAGCAGTACTTC; CDR3 protein: CASSIKFDRAYEQYF; D gene: TRBD1; clone size: -; V gene: TRBV19; J gene: TRBJ2-7
CDR3 DNA: TGTGCCAGCAGCCTCCTAAGGGGCCCAACAGATACGCAGTATTTT; CDR3 protein: CASSLLRGPTDTQYF; D gene: -; clone size: -; V gene: TRBV6-2/TRBV6-3; J gene: TRBJ2-3
CDR3 DNA: TGTGCCAGCAGTGGGACATCTCCTGGCTACACCTTC; CDR3 protein: CASSGTSPGYTF; D gene: -; clone size: -; V gene: TRBV12-3/TRBV12-4; J gene: TRBJ1-2
CDR3 DNA: TGTGCCACCAAGACTCCAACCTACGAGCAGTACTTC; CDR3 protein: CATKTPTYEQYF; D gene: -; clone size: -; V gene: TRBV6-5; J gene: TRBJ2-7
CDR3 DNA: TGTGCCAGCAGCTCCTGGACATCCTACGAGCAGTACTTC; CDR3 protein: CASSSWTSYEQYF; D gene: -; clone size: -; V gene: TRBV7-2; J gene: TRBJ2-7
CDR3 DNA: TGTGCCAGCAGTTTACGGTCCGAGCAGTACTTC; CDR3 protein: CASSLRSEQYF; D gene: -; clone size: -; V gene: TRBV28; J gene: TRBJ2-7
CDR3 DNA: TGTGCCAGCAGCCAAGTTGTGGGCTCAAGCTCCTACGAGCAGTACTTC; CDR3 protein: CASSQVVGSSSYEQYF; D gene: -; clone size: few; V gene: TRBV3-1/TRBV3-2; J gene: TRBJ2-7
CDR3 DNA: TGTGCCAGCACCCCCAGGACATTCCCCTACGAGCAGTACTTC; CDR3 protein: CASTPRTFPYEQYF; D gene: -; clone size: -; V gene: TRBV28; J gene: TRBJ2-7
CDR3 DNA: TGTGCCAGCAGCCAAGTGGGGGGCTATGGCTACACCTTC; CDR3 protein: CASSQVGGYGYTF; D gene: -; clone size: -; V gene: TRBV14; J gene: TRBJ1-2
CDR3 DNA: TGTGCCAGCAGCTTCGGGGGAAGGCCGAATACTGAAGCTTTCTTT; CDR3 protein: CASSFGGRPNTEAFF; D gene: -; clone size: -; V gene: TRBV7-8; J gene: TRBJ1-1
CDR3 DNA: TGTGCCAGCAGTGTTAAGAGCTCTGGAAACACCATATATTTT; CDR3 protein: CASSVKSSGNTIYF; D gene: -; clone size: -; V gene: TRBV2; J gene: TRBJ1-3
CDR3 DNA: TGTGCCAGTAGGACTATGACAGGGAACCACTATGGCTACACCTTC; CDR3 protein: CASRTMTGNHYGYTF; D gene: TRBD1; clone size: -; V gene: TRBV19; J gene: TRBJ1-2
CDR3 DNA: TGTGCCAGCAGCTTATCCGACACTGAAGCTTTCTTT; CDR3 protein: CASSLSDTEAFF; D gene: -; clone size: few; V gene: TRBV7-9; J gene: TRBJ1-1
CDR3 DNA: TGTGCCAGCAGTTTAAGGGACAGAAATAGCAATCAGCCCCAGCATTTT; CDR3 protein: CASSLRDRNSNQPQHF; D gene: TRBD1; clone size: -; V gene: TRBV28; J gene: TRBJ1-5
CDR3 DNA: TGTGCCAGCAGCCACATTACAGGGAACCAAGAGACCCAGTACTTC; CDR3 protein: CASSHITGNQETQYF; D gene: -; clone size: -; V gene: TRBV3-1/TRBV3-2; J gene: TRBJ2-5
CDR3 DNA: TGTGCCAGCAGTTACGACAGAACCTACGAGCAGTACTTC; CDR3 protein: CASSYDRTYEQYF; D gene: -; clone size: -; V gene: TRBV6-5; J gene: TRBJ2-7
CDR3 DNA: TGTGCCAGCAGCTTAGGGGACTTCCTAAGCTCCTACAATGAGCAGTTCTTC; CDR3 protein: CASSLGDFLSSYNEQFF; D gene: -; clone size: -; V gene: TRBV7-9; J gene: TRBJ2-1
CDR3 DNA: TGTGCCAGCAGCCCACCCCCCGGACAGAGGTCTTATGGCTACACCTTC; CDR3 protein: CASSPPPGQRSYGYTF; D gene: -; clone size: -; V gene: TRBV5-6; J gene: TRBJ1-2
CDR3 DNA: TGTGCCACCAGCAGACAAAGAGGACAGGGGAGTGCCAACTATGGCTACACCTTC; CDR3 protein: CATSRQRGQGSANYGYTF; D gene: TRBD1; clone size: -; V gene: TRBV15; J gene: TRBJ1-2
CDR3 DNA: TGTGCCAGCAGCTTCCCACGTAGGCTAGCGGGCCGGTACAATGAGCAGTTCTTC; CDR3 protein: CASSFPRRLAGRYNEQFF; D gene: TRBD2; clone size: -; V gene: TRBV11-2; J gene: TRBJ2-1
CDR3 DNA: TGTGCCAGCTCCCCGCCCTCAGGGTCCAATCAGCCCCAGCATTTT; CDR3 protein: CASSPPSGSNQPQHF; D gene: -; clone size: -; V gene: TRBV18; J gene: TRBJ1-5
CDR3 DNA: TGCGCCACCATCAAAAAGGACAGAGCCTACGAGCAGTACTTC; CDR3 protein: CATIKKDRAYEQYF; D gene: -; clone size: -; V gene: TRBV23-1; J gene: TRBJ2-7
CDR3 DNA: TGTGCCAGCAACGGACAGCCCCTCTCGGAAGCTTTCTTT; CDR3 protein: CASNGQPLSEAFF; D gene: -; clone size: -; V gene: TRBV28; J gene: TRBJ1-1
CDR3 DNA: TGTGCCAGCAGTTTACACAGGGAAGGCTATGGCTACACCTTC; CDR3 protein: CASSLHREGYGYTF; D gene: -; clone size: -; V gene: TRBV27; J gene: TRBJ1-2
CDR3 DNA: TGTGCCAGCAGCTTGGCCGGGACAGGGGGCATGGACGAGCAGTACTTC; CDR3 protein: CASSLAGTGGMDEQYF; D gene: TRBD1; clone size: -; V gene: TRBV5-6; J gene: TRBJ2-7
CDR3 DNA: TGCGCCAGCAGCCAAGACTTGAGTGATCAGCCCCAGCATTTT; CDR3 protein: CASSQDLSDQPQHF; D gene: -; clone size: -; V gene: TRBV4-1; J gene: TRBJ1-5
CDR3 DNA: TGTGCCAGCAGCGCCGGGACTAGCGGGGCCTACGAGCAGTACTTC; CDR3 protein: CASSAGTSGAYEQYF; D gene: TRBD2; clone size: few; V gene: TRBV3-1/TRBV3-2; J gene: TRBJ2-7
CDR3 DNA: TGTGCCACCAGCGCAGATAACACTGAAGCTTTCTTT; CDR3 protein: CATSADNTEAFF; D gene: -; clone size: -; V gene: TRBV24-1; J gene: TRBJ1-1
CDR3 DNA: TGTGCCAGCAGCTTGACGTTTCAGCGGGAGGGCCGGGTCACAGATACGCAGTATTTT; CDR3 protein: CASSLTFQREGRVTDTQYF; D gene: TRBD2; clone size: -; V gene: TRBV7-8; J gene: TRBJ2-3
CDR3 DNA: TGTGCCAGTAGTACGAGCGGGAGGCCTTCCTACGAGCAGTACTTC; CDR3 protein: CASSTSGRPSYEQYF; D gene: TRBD2; clone size: -; V gene: TRBV19; J gene: TRBJ2-7
CDR3 DNA: TGTGCCAGCAATAGAATGACGGGAACCCGCCGCGGGCAGAGCAATCAGCCCCAGCATTTT; CDR3 protein: CASNRMTGTRRGQSNQPQHF; D gene: -; clone size: few; V gene: TRBV28; J gene: TRBJ1-5